This paragraph reports one T cell receptor (beta chain). This CDR3 fails to terminate in the conserved phenylalanine or tryptophan, so it likely reflects a read error. This sample is drawn from a study of tumor and adjacent non-tumor tissue in lung cancer. The CDR3 has 19 residues. Germline CDR1 is DFQATT and CDR2 is SNEGSKA (reference sequence). TCRbeta libraries were built with three rounds of nested PCR, modified from ARM-PCR. TCRdb ran MiXCR on the multiplex PCR reads and lists one entry per CDR3 protein. The sample holds around 66,000 distinct CDR3 sequences; around four fifths are singletons and the top ten take 25% to 30%. No cell sorting was done before RNA was extracted from the tissue.

Sequencing input: lung tumor tissue. The chain has TRBV20-1 and TRBJ1-5; possible D gene TRBD1, 6 bases. This TCR was recovered from a man in his 60s with non-small cell lung cancer. In nucleotides, the CDR3 is TGCAATGCTGAGGGCGCCGGGACACTGAGCTGGTATAGCAATCAGCCCCAGCATGTT. It encodes CNAEGAGTLSWYSNQPQHV.